This T cell receptor (beta chain) was retrieved from a study of cytomegalovirus exposure and HLA in healthy donors. The donors gave bone marrow, and they were healthy. Study conclusions and caveats: Presence/absence analyses assumed roughly uniform sequencing depth across donors. Researchers counted 180 or so TCR beta chains as cytomegalovirus-associated.

Germline V CDR1 and CDR2: LNHDA, SQIVND (reference sequence). CDR3 length: 14 residues. With V trimmed by 3 bases and J by 8 bases, 5 bases remained unmatched. PCR primers comprised 60 Vbeta and 13 Jbeta primers. The assay was immunoSEQ multiplex PCR, and TCRdb's table has in-frame clones only and misses some. This table has about 140,000 clones, roughly two thirds appearing once. Turning to this clone: Its cognate antigen is unknown.

Specimen: PBMCs. The genes are TRBV19 and TRBJ2-7, with 12 nucleotides matching TRBD1. The clonotype comes from a woman aged 40 to 55 in good health and CMV-seronegative. CDR3 in amino acids: CASSIPGQGAKQYF. The CDR3 bases are TGTGCCAGTAGTATCCCGGGACAGGGGGCAAAGCAGTACTTC. Full variable domain (outside the CDR3, taken from reference TRBV19 and TRBJ2-7): DGGITQSPKYLFRKEGQNVTLSCEQNLNHDAMYWYRQDPGQGLRLIYYSQIVNDFQKGDIAEGYSVSREKKESFPLTVTSAQKNPTAFYLCASSIPGQGAKQYFGPGTRLTVT.